Given below is one T cell receptor (beta chain) in context. This specimen comes from a study of blood T cell repertoires in COVID-19. The wider study: Sites across the United States, Italy and Spain contributed samples from acute and convalescent COVID-19.

As handled by the study authors: Reference gene primer amplification yielded estimated nucleated cell counts. Only in-frame clones appear in the TCRdb table, and some are missing; sequencing was by immunoSEQ multiplex PCR. V and J calls plus clone size are reproduced from that table; the DNA served to infer D and trimming. The sample has approximately 82,000 clones, 83% seen once; the top ten hold about a sixth. Sequenced input: peripheral blood. The receptor's source is an older woman with acute or convalescent COVID-19.

In nucleotides, the CDR3 is TGTGCCAGTAGTGGGAGACAGGGGGCGGATCAGCCCCAGCATTTT. Amino acids: CASSGRQGADQPQHF. This chain uses TRBV19 with TRBJ1-5, with 10 bases fitting TRBD1. The CDR3 contains 15 residues. Per germline, CDR1 LNHDA and CDR2 SQIVND (reference sequence). Losses at the gene ends were 5 bases for V and 5 bases for J; bases not matched to a gene: 6.